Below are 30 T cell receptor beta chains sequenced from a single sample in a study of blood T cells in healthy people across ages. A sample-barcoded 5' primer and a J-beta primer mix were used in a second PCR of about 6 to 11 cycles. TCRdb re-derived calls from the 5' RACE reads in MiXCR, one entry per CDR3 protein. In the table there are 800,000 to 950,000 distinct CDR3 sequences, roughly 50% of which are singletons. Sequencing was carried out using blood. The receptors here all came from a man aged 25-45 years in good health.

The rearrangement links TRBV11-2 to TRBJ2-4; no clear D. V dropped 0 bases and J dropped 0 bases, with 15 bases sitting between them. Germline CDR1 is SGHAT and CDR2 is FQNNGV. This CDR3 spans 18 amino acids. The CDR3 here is CASSLDYWAGIAKNIQYF. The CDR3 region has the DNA TGTGCCAGCAGCTTAGATTATTGGGCAGGCATAGCCAAAAACATTCAGTACTTC.

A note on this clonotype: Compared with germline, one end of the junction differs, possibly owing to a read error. The CDR3 region is CANSLVRPGGYNEQFF. In nucleotides, the CDR3 is TGTGCCAACAGTTTAGTTCGACCGGGAGGATACAATGAGCAGTTCTTC. V is TRBV27 and J is TRBJ2-1; 7 bases match TRBD2. The germline gives CDR1 MNHEY, CDR2 SMNVEV (reference sequence). The CDR3 is 16 amino acids.

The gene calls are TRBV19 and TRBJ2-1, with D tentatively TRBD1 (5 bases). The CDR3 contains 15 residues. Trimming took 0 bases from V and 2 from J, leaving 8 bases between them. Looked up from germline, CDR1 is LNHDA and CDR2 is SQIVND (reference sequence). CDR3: CASSIETDTYNEQFF. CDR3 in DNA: TGTGCCAGTAGTATAGAGACGGACACCTACAATGAGCAGTTCTTC.

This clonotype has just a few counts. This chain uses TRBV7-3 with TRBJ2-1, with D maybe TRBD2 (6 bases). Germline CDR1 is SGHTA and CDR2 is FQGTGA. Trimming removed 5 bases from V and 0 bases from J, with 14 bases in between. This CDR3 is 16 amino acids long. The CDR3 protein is CASSLDYRGSYNEQFF. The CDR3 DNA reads TGTGCCAGCAGCCTGGACTACCGAGGCTCCTACAATGAGCAGTTCTTC.

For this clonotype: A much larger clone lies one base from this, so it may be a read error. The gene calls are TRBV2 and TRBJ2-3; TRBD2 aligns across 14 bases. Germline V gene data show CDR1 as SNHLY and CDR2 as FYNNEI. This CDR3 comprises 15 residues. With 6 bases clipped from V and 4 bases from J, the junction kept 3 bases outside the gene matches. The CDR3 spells CASRRLAGGSDTQYF. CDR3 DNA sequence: TGTGCCAGCAGAAGACTAGCGGGGGGGTCAGATACGCAGTATTTT.

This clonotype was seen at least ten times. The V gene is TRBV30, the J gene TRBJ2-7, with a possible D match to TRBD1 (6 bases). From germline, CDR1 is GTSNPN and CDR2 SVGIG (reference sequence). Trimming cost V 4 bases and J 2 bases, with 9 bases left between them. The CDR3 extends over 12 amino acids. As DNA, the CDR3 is TGTGCCTGGAACAGGGACCCCTACGAGCAGTACTTC. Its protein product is CAWNRDPYEQYF.

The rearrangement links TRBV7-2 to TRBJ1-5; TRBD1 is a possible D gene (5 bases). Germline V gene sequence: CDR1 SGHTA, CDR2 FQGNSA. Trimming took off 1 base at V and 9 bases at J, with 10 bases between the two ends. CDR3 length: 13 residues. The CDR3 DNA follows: TGTGCCAGCAGCTTAGGGGGCCAGCGGCCCCAGCATTTT. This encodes CASSLGGQRPQHF.

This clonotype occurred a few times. The CDR3, as DNA: TGTGCCAGCAACGGGGGCTATAGCAATCAGCCCCAGCATTTT. Residues: CASNGGYSNQPQHF. The chain couples TRBV6-1 to TRBJ1-5; D is perhaps TRBD1 (6 bases). Germline V gene lookup returns CDR1 MNHNS and CDR2 SASEGT. Trimming took 7 bases from V and 0 from J, leaving 10 bases between them. CDR3 length: 14 residues.

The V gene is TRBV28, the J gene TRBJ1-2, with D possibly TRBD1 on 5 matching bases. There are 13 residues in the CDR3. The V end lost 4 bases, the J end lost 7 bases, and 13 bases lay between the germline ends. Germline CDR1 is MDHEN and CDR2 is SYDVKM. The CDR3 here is CASSSQGRGGYTF. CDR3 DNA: TGTGCCAGCAGTTCTCAGGGACGGGGTGGCTACACCTTC.

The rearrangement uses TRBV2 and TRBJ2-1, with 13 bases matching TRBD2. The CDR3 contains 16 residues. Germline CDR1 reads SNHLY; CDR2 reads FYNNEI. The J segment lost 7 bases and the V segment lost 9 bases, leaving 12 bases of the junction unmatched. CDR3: CASIGELAGGFNEQFF. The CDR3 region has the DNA TGTGCCAGTATTGGGGAACTAGCGGGGGGGTTTAATGAGCAGTTCTTC.

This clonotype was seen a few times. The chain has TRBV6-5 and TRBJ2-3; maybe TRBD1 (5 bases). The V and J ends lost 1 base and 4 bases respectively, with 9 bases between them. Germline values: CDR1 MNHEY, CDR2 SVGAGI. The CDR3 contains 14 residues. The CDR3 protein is CASSYFDSADTQYF. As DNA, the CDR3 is TGTGCCAGCAGTTACTTCGACAGCGCAGATACGCAGTATTTT.

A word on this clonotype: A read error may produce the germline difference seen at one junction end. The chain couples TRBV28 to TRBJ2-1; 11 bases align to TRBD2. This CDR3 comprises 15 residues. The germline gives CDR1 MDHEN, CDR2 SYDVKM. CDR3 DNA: TGCGCCAGCAGTTTAGGGACTAGCGGCCCTGTTGAGCAGTTCTTC. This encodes CASSLGTSGPVEQFF.

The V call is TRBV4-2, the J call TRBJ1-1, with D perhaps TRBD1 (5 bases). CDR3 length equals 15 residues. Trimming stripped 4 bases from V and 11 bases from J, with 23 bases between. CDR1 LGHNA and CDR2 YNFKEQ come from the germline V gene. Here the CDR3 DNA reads TGTGCCAGCAGCCGGACCTTCGGGCAGGGCGGAGAGGCTTTCTTT. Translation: CASSRTFGQGGEAFF.

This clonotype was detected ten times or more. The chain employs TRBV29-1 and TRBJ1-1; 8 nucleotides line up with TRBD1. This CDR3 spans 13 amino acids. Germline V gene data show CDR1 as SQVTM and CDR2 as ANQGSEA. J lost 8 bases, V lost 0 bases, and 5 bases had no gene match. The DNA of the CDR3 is TGCAGCGTTGAAGAAGGGGGACAGGAAGAAGCTTTCTTT. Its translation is CSVEEGGQEEAFF.

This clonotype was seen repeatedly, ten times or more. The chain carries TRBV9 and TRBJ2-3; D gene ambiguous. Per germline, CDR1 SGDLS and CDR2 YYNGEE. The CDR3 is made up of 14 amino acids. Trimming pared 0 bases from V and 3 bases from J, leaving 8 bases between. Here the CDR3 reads CASSVVVDTDTQYF. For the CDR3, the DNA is TGTGCCAGCAGCGTAGTGGTAGATACAGATACGCAGTATTTT. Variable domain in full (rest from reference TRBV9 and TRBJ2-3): DSGVTQTPKHLITATGQRVTLRCSPRSGDLSVYWYQQSLDQGLQFLIQYYNGEERAKGNILERFSAQQFPDLHSELNLSSLELGDSALYFCASSVVVDTDTQYFGPGTRLTVL.

The CDR3 loop reads CASSLRWDPQYTEAFF. The CDR3, as DNA: TGTGCCAGCAGCTTGAGATGGGACCCCCAGTACACTGAAGCTTTCTTT. This rearrangement joins TRBV7-2 to TRBJ1-1; tentative D call: TRBD1 (5 bases). Germline assignment: CDR1 SGHTA and CDR2 FQGNSA. CDR3 length: 16 amino acids. V lost 3 bases and J 3 bases, leaving 17 bases between the germline ends.

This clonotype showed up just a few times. The CDR3 spells CASSLQGPDYEQYF. In DNA, the CDR3 is TGCGCCAGCAGCTTGCAGGGGCCCGACTACGAGCAGTACTTC. J is TRBJ2-7 and V is TRBV5-1; possible D gene TRBD1, 6 bases. From germline, CDR1 is SGHRS and CDR2 YFSETQ. The CDR3 totals 14 residues. Trimming took 1 base from V and 3 from J, leaving 11 bases between them.

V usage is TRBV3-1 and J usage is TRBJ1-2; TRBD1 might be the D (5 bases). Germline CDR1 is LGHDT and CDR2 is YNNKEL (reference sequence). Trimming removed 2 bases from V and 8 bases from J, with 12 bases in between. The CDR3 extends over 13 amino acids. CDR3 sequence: CASSQIQEKGYTF. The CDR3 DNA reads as TGTGCCAGCAGCCAAATACAGGAAAAGGGCTACACCTTC.

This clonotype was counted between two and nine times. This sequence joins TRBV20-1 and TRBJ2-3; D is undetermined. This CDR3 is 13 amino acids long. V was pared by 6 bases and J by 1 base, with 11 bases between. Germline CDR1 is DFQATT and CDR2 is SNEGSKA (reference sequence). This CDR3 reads CSAPSVGTDTQYF. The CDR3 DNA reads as TGCAGTGCGCCTTCTGTAGGCACAGATACGCAGTATTTT.

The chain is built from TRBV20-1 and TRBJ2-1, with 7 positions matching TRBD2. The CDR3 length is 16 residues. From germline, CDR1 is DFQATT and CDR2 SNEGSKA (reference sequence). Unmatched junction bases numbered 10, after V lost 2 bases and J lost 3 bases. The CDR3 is CSARIPGGGGYNEQFF. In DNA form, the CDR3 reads TGCAGTGCTAGAATCCCAGGTGGGGGGGGCTACAATGAGCAGTTCTTC.

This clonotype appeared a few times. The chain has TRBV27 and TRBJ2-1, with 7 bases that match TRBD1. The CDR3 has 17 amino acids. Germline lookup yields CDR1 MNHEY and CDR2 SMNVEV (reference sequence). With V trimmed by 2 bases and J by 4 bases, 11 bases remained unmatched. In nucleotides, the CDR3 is TGTGCCAGCAGTTTACGACAGGGTGCAACCCTTTACAATGAGCAGTTCTTC. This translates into CASSLRQGATLYNEQFF.

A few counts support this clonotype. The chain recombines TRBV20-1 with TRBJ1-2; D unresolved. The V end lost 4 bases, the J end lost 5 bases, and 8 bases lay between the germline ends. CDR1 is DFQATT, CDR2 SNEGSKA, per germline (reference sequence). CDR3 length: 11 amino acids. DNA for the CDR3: TGCAGTGCTAACGCCGGTTATGGCTACACCTTC. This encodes CSANAGYGYTF.

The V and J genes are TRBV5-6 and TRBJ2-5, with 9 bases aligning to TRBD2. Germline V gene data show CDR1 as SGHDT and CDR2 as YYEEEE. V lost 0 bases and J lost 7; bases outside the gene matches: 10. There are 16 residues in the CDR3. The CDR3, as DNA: TGTGCCAGCAGCTTGGTTAATAGGACTAGCGAGGTGACCCAGTACTTC. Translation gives CASSLVNRTSEVTQYF. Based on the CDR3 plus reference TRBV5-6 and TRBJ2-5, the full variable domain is DAGVTQSPTHLIKTRGQQVTLRCSPKSGHDTVSWYQQALGQGPQFIFQYYEEEERQRGNFPDRFSGHQFPNYSSELNVNALLLGDSALYLCASSLVNRTSEVTQYFGPGTRLLVL.

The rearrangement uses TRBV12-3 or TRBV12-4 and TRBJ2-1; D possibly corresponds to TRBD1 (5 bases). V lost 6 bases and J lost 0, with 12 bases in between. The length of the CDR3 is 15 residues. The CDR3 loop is CASSLQASSYNEQFF. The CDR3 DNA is TGTGCCAGCAGCTTACAGGCTAGCTCCTACAATGAGCAGTTCTTC.

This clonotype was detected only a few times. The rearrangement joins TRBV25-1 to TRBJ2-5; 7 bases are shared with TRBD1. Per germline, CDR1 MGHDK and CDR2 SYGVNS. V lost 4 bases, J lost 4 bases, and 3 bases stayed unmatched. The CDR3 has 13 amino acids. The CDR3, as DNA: TGTGCCAGCAGTGGGGGACAGTCAGAGACCCAGTACTTC. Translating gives CASSGGQSETQYF. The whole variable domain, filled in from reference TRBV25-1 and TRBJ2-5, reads EADIYQTPRYLVIGTGKKITLECSQTMGHDKMYWYQQDPGMELHLIHYSYGVNSTEKGDLSSESTVSRIRTEHFPLTLESARPSHTSQYLCASSGGQSETQYFGPGTRLLVL.

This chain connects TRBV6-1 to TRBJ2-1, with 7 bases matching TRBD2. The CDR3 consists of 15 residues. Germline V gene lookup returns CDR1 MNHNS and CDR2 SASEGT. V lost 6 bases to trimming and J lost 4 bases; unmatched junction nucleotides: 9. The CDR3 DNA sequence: TGTGCCAGCAGGGGAGCGGGGCGGGTTTACAATGAGCAGTTCTTC. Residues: CASRGAGRVYNEQFF.

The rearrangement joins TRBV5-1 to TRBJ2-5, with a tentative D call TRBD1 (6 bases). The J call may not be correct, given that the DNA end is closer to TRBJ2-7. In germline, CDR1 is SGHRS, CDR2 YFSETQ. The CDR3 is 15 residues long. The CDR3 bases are TGCGCCAGCAGCGGAACAGGGTCCTCAGCCGACGAGCAGTACTTC. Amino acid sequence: CASSGTGSSADEQYF.

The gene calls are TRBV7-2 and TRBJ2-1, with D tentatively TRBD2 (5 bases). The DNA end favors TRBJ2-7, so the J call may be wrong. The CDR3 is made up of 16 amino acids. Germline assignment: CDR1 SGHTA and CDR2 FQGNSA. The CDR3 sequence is CASRPLLGSSYNEQYF. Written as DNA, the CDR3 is TGTGCCAGCAGACCGCTCTTGGGGAGTTCCTACAATGAGCAGTACTTC.

CDR3 DNA sequence: TGTGCCAGCAGTTTATATACAGCCTCCTACGAGCAGTACTTC. As protein: CASSLYTASYEQYF. The chain recombines TRBV28 with TRBJ2-7; D is unresolved. The germline gives CDR1 MDHEN, CDR2 SYDVKM. The CDR3 is 14 residues long. Trimming took off 1 base at V and 0 bases at J, with 7 bases between the two ends.

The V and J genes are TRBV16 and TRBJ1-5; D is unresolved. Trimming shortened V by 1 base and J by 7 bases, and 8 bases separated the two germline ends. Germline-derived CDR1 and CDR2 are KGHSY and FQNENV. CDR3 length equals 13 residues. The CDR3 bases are TGTGCCAGCAGCCAATTGAGGGAACAGCCCCAGCATTTT. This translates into CASSQLREQPQHF.